These T cell receptor beta chains were read from a single sample in a study of T cell repertoires in cytomegalovirus infection. TCRdb passed the reads through MiXCR, listing each CDR3 protein once. The repertoire includes roughly 500,000 distinct CDR3 sequences, 10% to 12% of them detected once, and 10% sits in the top ten. Sequenced: PBMCs. Receptor source: a human donor in good health (CMV status not recorded). Some clones in this sample may be carry-over from other donors' samples. Each CDR3 is given with its conserved first and last residue. Fields, in order: clone size, V gene, D gene, J gene, CDR3 DNA, CDR3 protein. A D gene is named only where the DNA matches it firmly. A row's size may be missing; if present it is once, few, many or a size class.

many	TRBV2	-	TRBJ2-7	TGTGCCAGCAGGACCTCGGGACGGCCGTCGGGGGAGCAGTACTTC	CASRTSGRPSGEQYF
many	TRBV7-3	TRBD2	TRBJ2-1	TGTGCCAGCAGCGGACTAGCGGGGGATGAGCAGTTCTTC	CASSGLAGDEQFF
-	TRBV3-1	TRBD2	TRBJ2-2	TGTGCCAGCAGCCAAGGAAGCGGCGGGAGGGACGCCGGGGAGCTGTTTTTT	CASSQGSGGRDAGELFF
few	TRBV20-1	TRBD1	TRBJ2-3	TGCAGTGGTCGGACAGGGGGCGGTGGAGATACGCAGTATTTT	CSGRTGGGGDTQYF
many	TRBV7-9	-	TRBJ2-5	TGTGCCAGCAACCGACAGTCATTTCAAGAGACCCAGTACTTC	CASNRQSFQETQYF
many	TRBV7-6	-	TRBJ1-6	TGTGCCAGCAGCTTAGGTTGGGGTCCTGTTAATTCACCCCTCCACTTT	CASSLGWGPVNSPLHF
many	TRBV4-1	-	TRBJ1-1	TGCGCCAGCAGCCAAACGGTTAACACTGAAGCTTTCTTT	CASSQTVNTEAFF
-	TRBV7-2	TRBD1	TRBJ1-4	TGTGCCAGCAGCTTCAGGGGGCTAAATGAAAAACTGTTTTTT	CASSFRGLNEKLFF
few	TRBV18	TRBD2	TRBJ2-1	TGTGCCAGCTCAGCGGTAGCGGGGGGAAGTGAGCAGTTCTTC	CASSAVAGGSEQFF
few	TRBV4-2	TRBD2	TRBJ2-7	TGTGCCAGCAGCCAAGTCGGGCGGGAGCCAACCTACGAGCAGTACTTC	CASSQVGREPTYEQYF
few	TRBV29-1	-	TRBJ1-2	TGCAGCGTCCCCTCGTCCACCCTCGATGGCTACACCTTC	CSVPSSTLDGYTF
-	TRBV29-1	TRBD1	TRBJ2-7	TGCAGCGCGGGGGGACAGGGGTTTTGGAACGAGCAGTACTTC	CSAGGQGFWNEQYF
many	TRBV7-8	TRBD2	TRBJ2-1	TGTGCCAGCAGCCCGGATAGCGGGAGGGCCGGCAATGAGCAGTTCTTC	CASSPDSGRAGNEQFF
few	TRBV20-1	-	TRBJ2-3	TGCAGTGCTAGAGATGGAGCTAGCACAGATACGCAGTATTTT	CSARDGASTDTQYF
few	TRBV5-1	TRBD1	TRBJ1-2	TGCGCCAGCAGCACAGACAGGGCTGGCTACACCTTC	CASSTDRAGYTF
many	TRBV12-3/TRBV12-4	-	TRBJ2-3	TGTGCCAGCAGTTTTCTGAGCACAGATACGCAGTATTTT	CASSFLSTDTQYF
many	TRBV12-3/TRBV12-4	-	TRBJ2-1	TGTGCCAGCAGTTTAGCCAACAATGAGCAGTTCTTC	CASSLANNEQFF
few	TRBV7-8	-	TRBJ2-7	TGTGCCAGCAGCTTAGTCGCTAACAAGCGCGAGCAGTACTTC	CASSLVANKREQYF
few	TRBV6-1	-	TRBJ1-6	TGTGCCAGCAGTGAAGGCCGGACACAATATAATTCACCCCTCCACTTT	CASSEGRTQYNSPLHF
many	TRBV18	-	TRBJ2-2	TGTGCCAGCTCACCGTCGCCCGGCAGGGGTGAGGCCGGGGAGCTGTTTTTT	CASSPSPGRGEAGELFF
many	TRBV11-2	TRBD1	TRBJ1-3	TGTGCCAGCAGCTTTAGACACAGGGGGCTCTCTGGAAACACCATATATTTT	CASSFRHRGLSGNTIYF
many	TRBV10-3	-	TRBJ1-5	TGTGCCATCAGTGAGTCGGCGGAGGGGACGTATCAGCCCCAGCATTTT	CAISESAEGTYQPQHF
many	TRBV7-9	-	TRBJ2-7	TGTGCCAGCAGCCCCCCGGGACGCGGCGAGCAGTACTTC	CASSPPGRGEQYF
many	TRBV5-1	TRBD1	TRBJ2-3	TGCGCCAGCAGCGTCGGACAGGGGTCAGATACGCAGTATTTT	CASSVGQGSDTQYF
-	TRBV25-1	-	TRBJ2-3	TGTGCCAGCAGCCTGAGCGATACGCGGTATTTT	CASSLSDTRYF
many	TRBV14	TRBD2	TRBJ2-5	TGTGCCAGCAGCCTTCCGGGACTAGCGGTTGAAGAGACCCAGTACTTC	CASSLPGLAVEETQYF
many	TRBV7-9	TRBD2	TRBJ2-7	TGTGCCAGCAGCTTAGCGCAGCTAGCGGGGGTTTCCTACGAGCAGTACTTC	CASSLAQLAGVSYEQYF
many	TRBV2	-	TRBJ2-5	TGTGCCAGCAGTGAAGCGCTTCAGGGATTCGAAGAGACCCAGTACTTC	CASSEALQGFEETQYF
-	TRBV14	TRBD1	TRBJ2-1	TGTGCCAGCAGCCAAATCTCGACAGGGCGGAGATACAATGAGCAGTTCTTC	CASSQISTGRRYNEQFF
-	TRBV30	-	TRBJ2-3	TGTGCCTGGAATCGGGACACAATTCTCACAGATACGCAGTATTTT	CAWNRDTILTDTQYF
-	TRBV3-1	TRBD2	TRBJ2-1	TGTGCCAGCAGCCAGGACGACGGGAGGGCACGAAGTGAGCAGTTCTTC	CASSQDDGRARSEQFF
many	TRBV11-2	-	TRBJ1-2	TGTGCCAGCAGCCCCGTATGGGGGAAAGGCGATGGCTACACCTTC	CASSPVWGKGDGYTF
few	TRBV28	TRBD1	TRBJ1-5	TGTGCCAGCAGGGGACAGGGGCCTAGCAATCAGCCCCAGCATTTT	CASRGQGPSNQPQHF
many	TRBV12-3/TRBV12-4	-	TRBJ2-7	TGTGCCAGCAGTGGGCCCTCTGAGCAGTACTTC	CASSGPSEQYF
many	TRBV18	-	TRBJ2-2	TGTGCCAGCTCACCATCGACTAGAGTAGATACCGGGGAGCTGTTTTTT	CASSPSTRVDTGELFF
many	TRBV6-5	TRBD2	TRBJ2-3	TGTGCCAGCACCTTAGGAGCGGGGGGGACCTCCGCGCAGTATTTT	CASTLGAGGTSAQYF
few	TRBV12-3/TRBV12-4	TRBD1	TRBJ2-2	TGTGCCAGCAGCGGGACAGGGTCCGGGGAGCTGTTTTTT	CASSGTGSGELFF